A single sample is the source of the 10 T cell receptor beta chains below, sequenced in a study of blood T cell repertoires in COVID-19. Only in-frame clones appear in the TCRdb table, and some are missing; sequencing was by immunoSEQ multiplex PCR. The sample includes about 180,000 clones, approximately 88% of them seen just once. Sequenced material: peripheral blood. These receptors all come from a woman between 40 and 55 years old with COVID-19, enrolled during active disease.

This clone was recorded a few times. This CDR3 is CASSLLLAGDNEQFF. DNA of the CDR3: TGTGCCAGCAGCTTGCTCTTAGCGGGGGACAATGAGCAGTTCTTC. This chain uses TRBV5-6 with TRBJ2-1; TRBD2 agrees at 9 bases. J was trimmed by 5 bases and V by 1 base; bases with no gene match: 4. Germline V gene sequence: CDR1 SGHDT, CDR2 YYEEEE. The CDR3 covers 15 residues.

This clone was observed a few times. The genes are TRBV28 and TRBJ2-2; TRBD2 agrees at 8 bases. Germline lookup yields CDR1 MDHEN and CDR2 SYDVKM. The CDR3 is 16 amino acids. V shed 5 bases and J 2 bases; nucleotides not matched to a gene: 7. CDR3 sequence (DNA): TGTGCCAGCAGTCCTCTAGCGGGTAAAAACACCGGGGAGCTGTTTTTT. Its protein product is CASSPLAGKNTGELFF.

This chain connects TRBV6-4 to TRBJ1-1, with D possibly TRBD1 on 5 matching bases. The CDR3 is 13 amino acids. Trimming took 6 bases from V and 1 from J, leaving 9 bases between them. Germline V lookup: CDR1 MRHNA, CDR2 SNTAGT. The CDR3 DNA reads TGTGCCAGCAGGGAGGGACGGAACACTGAAGCTTTCTTT. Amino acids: CASREGRNTEAFF.

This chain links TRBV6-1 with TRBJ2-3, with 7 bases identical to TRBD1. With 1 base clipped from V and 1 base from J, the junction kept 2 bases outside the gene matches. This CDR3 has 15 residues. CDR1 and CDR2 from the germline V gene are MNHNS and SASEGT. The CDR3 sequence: CASSEVGTGTDTQYF. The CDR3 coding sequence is TGTGCCAGCAGTGAAGTCGGGACAGGCACAGATACGCAGTATTTT.

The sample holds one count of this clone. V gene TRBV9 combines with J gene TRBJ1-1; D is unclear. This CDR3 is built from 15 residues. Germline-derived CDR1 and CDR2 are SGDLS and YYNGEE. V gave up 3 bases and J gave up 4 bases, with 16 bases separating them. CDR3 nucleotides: TGTGCCAGCAGCGGGGCCCTCCCCGGTGGCACTGAAGCTTTCTTT. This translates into CASSGALPGGTEAFF.

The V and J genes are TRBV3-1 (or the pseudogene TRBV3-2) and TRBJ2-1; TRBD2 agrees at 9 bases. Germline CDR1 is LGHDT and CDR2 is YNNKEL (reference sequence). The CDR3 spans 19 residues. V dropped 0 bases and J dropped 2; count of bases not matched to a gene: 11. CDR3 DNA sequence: TGTGCCAGCAGCCAAGATCCCCCCGGGCGGGGGGGCGCCTACAATGAGCAGTTCTTC. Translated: CASSQDPPGRGGAYNEQFF.

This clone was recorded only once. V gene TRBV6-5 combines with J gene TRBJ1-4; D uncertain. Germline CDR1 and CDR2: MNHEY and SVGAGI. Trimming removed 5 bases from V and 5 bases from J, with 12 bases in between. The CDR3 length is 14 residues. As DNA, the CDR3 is TGTGCCAGCAGTCCGAGTTACAGCAATGAAAAACTGTTTTTT. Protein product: CASSPSYSNEKLFF.

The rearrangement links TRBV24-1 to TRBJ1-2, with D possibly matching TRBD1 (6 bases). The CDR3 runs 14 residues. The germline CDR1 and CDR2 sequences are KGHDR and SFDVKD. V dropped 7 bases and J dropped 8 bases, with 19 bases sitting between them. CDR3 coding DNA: TGTGCCACCAGCCCGGCAGGGGCGGTCAGGGGCTACACCTTC. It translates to CATSPAGAVRGYTF.

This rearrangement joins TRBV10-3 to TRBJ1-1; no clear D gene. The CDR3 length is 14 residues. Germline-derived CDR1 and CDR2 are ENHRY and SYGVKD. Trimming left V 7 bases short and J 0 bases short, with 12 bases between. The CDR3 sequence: CAIKRGGVNTEAFF. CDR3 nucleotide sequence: TGTGCCATCAAACGCGGCGGAGTGAACACTGAAGCTTTCTTT.

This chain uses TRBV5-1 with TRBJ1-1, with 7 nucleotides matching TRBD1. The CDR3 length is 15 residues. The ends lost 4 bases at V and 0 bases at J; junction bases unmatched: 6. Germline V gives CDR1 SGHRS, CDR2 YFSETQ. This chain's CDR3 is CASSLRDSLNTEAFF. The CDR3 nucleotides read TGCGCCAGCAGCCTCCGGGACAGTTTGAACACTGAAGCTTTCTTT.